This TCR beta chain was sequenced in a study of CD8 T cells in Susac syndrome. RNA in amounts of roughly 0.45 to 1 ug was reverse transcribed with random hexamers. Each CDR3 protein is one row after TCRdb ran MiXCR on the immunoSEQ multiplex PCR reads. The table shows about 180,000 distinct CDR3 sequences, with 94% occurring only once. Sequences were obtained from CD4+ T cells from PBMCs. The origin of this receptor is a human donor with Susac syndrome.

CDR3 amino acids: CAWSDSLTEAFF. CDR3 nucleotide sequence: TGTGCCTGGAGTGACAGCCTCACTGAAGCTTTCTTT. The rearrangement joins TRBV30 to TRBJ1-1; unclear D gene. V shed 1 base and J shed 4 bases, with 7 bases lying between them. The V gene's germline CDR1 is GTSNPN and CDR2 SVGIG (reference sequence). This CDR3 spans 12 amino acids.